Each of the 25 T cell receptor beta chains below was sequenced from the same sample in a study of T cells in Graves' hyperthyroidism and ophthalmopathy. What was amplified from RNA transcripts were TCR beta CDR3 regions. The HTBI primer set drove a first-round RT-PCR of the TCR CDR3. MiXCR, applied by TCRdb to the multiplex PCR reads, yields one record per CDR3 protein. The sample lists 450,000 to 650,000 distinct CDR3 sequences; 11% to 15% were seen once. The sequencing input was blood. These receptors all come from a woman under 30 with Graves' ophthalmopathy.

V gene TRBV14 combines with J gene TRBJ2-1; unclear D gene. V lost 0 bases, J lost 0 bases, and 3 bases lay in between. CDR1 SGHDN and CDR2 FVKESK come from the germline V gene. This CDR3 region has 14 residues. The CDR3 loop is CASSQDISYNEQFF. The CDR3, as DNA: TGTGCCAGCAGCCAAGACATCTCCTACAATGAGCAGTTCTTC.

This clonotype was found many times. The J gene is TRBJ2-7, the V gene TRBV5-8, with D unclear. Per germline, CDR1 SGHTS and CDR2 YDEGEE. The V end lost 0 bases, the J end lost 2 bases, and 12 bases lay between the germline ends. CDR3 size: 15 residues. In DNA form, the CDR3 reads TGTGCCAGCAGCTTGGCCGTTGGCGACCCCTACGAGCAGTACTTC. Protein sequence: CASSLAVGDPYEQYF.

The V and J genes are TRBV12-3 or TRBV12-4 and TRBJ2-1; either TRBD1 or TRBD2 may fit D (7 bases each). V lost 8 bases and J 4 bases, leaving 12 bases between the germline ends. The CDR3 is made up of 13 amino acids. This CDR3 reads CASGQGGYNEQFF. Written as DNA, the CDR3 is TGTGCCAGCGGCCAGGGGGGGTACAATGAGCAGTTCTTC.

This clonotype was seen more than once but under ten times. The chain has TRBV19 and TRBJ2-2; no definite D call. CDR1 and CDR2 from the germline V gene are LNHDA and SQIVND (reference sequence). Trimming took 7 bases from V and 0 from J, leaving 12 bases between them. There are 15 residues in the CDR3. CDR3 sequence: CASTNSISNTGELFF. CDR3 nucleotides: TGTGCCAGTACTAACAGCATTTCGAACACCGGGGAGCTGTTTTTT.

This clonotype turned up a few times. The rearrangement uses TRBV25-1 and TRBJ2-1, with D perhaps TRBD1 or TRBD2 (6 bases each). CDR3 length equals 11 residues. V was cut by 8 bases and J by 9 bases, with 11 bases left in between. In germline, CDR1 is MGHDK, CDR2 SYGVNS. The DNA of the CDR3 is TGTGCCAGCGAGAGGGGGGTTGAGCAGTTCTTC. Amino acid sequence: CASERGVEQFF.

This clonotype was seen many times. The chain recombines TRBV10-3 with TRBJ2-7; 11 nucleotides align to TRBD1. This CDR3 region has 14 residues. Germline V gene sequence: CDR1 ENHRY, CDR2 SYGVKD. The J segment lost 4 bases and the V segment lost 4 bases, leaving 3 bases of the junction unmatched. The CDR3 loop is CAISARDRGYEQYF. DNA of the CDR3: TGTGCCATCAGTGCCCGGGACAGGGGGTACGAGCAGTACTTC.

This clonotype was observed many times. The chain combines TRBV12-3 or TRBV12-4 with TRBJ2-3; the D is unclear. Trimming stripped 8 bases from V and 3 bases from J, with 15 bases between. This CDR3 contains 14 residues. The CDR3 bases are TGTGCCAGCCAACTCCGTTGGGGTACAGATACGCAGTATTTT. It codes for CASQLRWGTDTQYF.

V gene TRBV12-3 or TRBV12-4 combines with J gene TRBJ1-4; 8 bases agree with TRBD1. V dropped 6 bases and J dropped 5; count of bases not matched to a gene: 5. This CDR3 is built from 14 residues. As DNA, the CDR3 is TGTGCCAGCAGGACAGGGGTTGGGAATGAAAAACTGTTTTTT. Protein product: CASRTGVGNEKLFF.

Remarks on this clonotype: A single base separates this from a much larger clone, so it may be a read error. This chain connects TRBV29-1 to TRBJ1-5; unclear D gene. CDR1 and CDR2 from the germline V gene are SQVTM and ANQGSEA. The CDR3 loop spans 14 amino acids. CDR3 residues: CGVGGGNSNQPQHF. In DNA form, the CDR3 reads TGCGGCGTTGGCGGAGGCAATAGCAATCAGCCCCAGCATTTT.

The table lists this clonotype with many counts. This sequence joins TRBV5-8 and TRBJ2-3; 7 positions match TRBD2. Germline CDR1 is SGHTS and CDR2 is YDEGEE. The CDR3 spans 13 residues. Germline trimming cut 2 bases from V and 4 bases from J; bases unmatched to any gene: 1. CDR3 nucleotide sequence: TGTGCCAGCAGCTTTAGCGGGCCAGATACGCAGTATTTT. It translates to CASSFSGPDTQYF.

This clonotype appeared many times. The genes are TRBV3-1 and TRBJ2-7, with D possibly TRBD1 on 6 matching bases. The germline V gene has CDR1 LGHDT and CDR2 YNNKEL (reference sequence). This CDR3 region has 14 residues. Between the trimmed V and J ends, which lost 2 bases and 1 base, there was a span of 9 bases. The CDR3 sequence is CASSQQTGSYEQYF. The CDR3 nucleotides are TGTGCCAGCAGCCAACAGACAGGTTCCTACGAGCAGTACTTC.

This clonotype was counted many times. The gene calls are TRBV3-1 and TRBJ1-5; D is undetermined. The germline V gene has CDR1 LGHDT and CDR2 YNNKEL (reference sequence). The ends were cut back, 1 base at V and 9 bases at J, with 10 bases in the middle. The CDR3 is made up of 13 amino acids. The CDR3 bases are TGTGCCAGCAGCCAAGGGAGCCTGGCGCCCCAGCATTTT. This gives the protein CASSQGSLAPQHF. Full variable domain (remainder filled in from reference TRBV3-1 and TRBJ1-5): DTAVSQTPKYLVTQMGNDKSIKCEQNLGHDTMYWYKQDSKKFLKIMFSYNNKELIINETVPNRFSPKSPDKAHLNLHINSLELGDSAVYFCASSQGSLAPQHFGDGTRLSIL.

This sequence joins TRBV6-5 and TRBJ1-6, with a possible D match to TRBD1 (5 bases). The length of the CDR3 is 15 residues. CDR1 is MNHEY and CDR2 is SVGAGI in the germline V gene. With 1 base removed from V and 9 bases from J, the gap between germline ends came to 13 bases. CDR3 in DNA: TGTGCCAGCAGTTACTGGGGGGAGTCAAGTTCACCCCTCCACTTT. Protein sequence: CASSYWGESSSPLHF.

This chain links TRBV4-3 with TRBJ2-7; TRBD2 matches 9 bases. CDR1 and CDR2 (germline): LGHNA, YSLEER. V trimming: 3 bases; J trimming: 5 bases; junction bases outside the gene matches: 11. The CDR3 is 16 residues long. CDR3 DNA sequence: TGCGCCAGCAGCCAGAGGGCCTTCCGCGGGAGGGACGAGCAGTACTTC. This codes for CASSQRAFRGRDEQYF.

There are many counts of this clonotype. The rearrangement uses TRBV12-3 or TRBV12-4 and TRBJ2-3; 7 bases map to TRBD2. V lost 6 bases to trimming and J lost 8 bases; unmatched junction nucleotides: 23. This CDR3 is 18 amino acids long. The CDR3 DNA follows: TGTGCCAGCAGCCGCCCCCCCCCGACTAGCTTGGCCGGTACTACGCAGTATTTT. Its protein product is CASSRPPPTSLAGTTQYF.

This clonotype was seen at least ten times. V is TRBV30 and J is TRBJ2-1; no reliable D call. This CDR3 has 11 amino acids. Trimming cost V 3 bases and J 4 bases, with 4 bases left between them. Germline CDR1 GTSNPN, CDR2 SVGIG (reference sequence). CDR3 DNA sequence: TGTGCCTGGAGCCCGTACAATGAGCAGTTCTTC. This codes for CAWSPYNEQFF.

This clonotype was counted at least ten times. The CDR3 region has the DNA TGTGCCAGCAGTTTCCCGAGAGCAACCTACGAGCAGTACTTC. As protein: CASSFPRATYEQYF. This chain links TRBV6-2 or TRBV6-3 with TRBJ2-7; no reliable D call. The CDR3 totals 14 residues. CDR1 MNHEY and CDR2 SVGEGT come from the germline V gene. The V end lost 4 bases, the J end lost 2 bases, and 12 bases lay between the germline ends.

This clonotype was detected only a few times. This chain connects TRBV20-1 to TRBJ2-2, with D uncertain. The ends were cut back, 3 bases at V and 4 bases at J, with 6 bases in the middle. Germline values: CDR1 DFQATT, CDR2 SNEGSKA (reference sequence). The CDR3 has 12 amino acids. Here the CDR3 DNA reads TGCAGTGCTAGTGAGGTCACCGGGGAGCTGTTTTTT. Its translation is CSASEVTGELFF.

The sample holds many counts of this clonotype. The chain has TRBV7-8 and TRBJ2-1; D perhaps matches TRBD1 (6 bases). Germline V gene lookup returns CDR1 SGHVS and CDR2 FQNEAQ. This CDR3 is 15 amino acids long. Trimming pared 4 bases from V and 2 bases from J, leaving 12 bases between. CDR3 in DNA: TGTGCCAGCAGCTGGCAACAGGGCCCCTACAATGAGCAGTTCTTC. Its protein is CASSWQQGPYNEQFF.

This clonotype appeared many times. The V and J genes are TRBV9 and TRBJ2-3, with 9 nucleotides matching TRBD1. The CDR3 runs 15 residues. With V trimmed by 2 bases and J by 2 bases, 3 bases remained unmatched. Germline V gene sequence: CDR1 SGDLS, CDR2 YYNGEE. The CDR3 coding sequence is TGTGCCAGCAGCGTGCGGACAGGGGACACAGATACGCAGTATTTT. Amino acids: CASSVRTGDTDTQYF.

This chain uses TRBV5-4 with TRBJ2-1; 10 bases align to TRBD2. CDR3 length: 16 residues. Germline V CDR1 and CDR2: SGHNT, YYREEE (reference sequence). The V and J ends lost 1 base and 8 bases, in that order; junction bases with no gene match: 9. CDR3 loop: CASSLPPPSGSYEQFF. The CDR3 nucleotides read TGTGCCAGCAGCTTGCCCCCACCTAGCGGGAGCTATGAGCAGTTCTTC.

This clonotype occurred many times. CDR3 protein: CASSSPLGEYGTENTEAFF. CDR3 coding DNA: TGTGCCAGCAGTTCGCCATTGGGAGAGTACGGGACAGAGAACACTGAAGCTTTCTTT. V usage is TRBV28 and J usage is TRBJ1-1; TRBD1 matches at 7 bases. V lost 4 bases and J lost 1; bases outside the gene matches: 18. The CDR3 is made up of 19 amino acids. The germline V gene encodes CDR1 MDHEN and CDR2 SYDVKM.

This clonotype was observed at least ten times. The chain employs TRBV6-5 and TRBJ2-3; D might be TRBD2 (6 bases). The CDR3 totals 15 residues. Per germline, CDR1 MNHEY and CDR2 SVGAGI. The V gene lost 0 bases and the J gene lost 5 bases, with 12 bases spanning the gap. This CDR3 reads CASSYSSGSEDTQYF. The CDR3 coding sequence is TGTGCCAGCAGTTACTCGTCCGGGAGTGAAGATACGCAGTATTTT.

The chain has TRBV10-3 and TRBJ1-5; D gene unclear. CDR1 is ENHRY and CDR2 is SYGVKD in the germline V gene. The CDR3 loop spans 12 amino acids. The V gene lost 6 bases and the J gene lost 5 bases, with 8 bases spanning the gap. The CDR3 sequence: CAIRGGYQPQHF. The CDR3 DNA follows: TGTGCCATCAGGGGCGGGTATCAGCCCCAGCATTTT.

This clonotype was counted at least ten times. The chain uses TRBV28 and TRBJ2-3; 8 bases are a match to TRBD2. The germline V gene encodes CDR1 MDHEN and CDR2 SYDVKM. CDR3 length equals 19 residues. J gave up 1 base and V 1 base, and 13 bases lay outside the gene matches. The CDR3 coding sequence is TGTGCCAGCAGTTTATCTGGCGGGAGGTATGAGAAAGGCACAGATACGCAGTATTTT. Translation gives CASSLSGGRYEKGTDTQYF. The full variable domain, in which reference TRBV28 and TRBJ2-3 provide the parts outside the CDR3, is DVKVTQSSRYLVKRTGEKVFLECVQDMDHENMFWYRQDPGLGLRLIYFSYDVKMKEKGDIPEGYSVSREKKERFSLILESASTNQTSMYLCASSLSGGRYEKGTDTQYFGPGTRLTVL.